What follows is one T cell receptor (beta chain) and its context. V lost 0 bases and J 2 bases, leaving 7 bases between the germline ends. This CDR3 region has 13 residues. Germline lookup yields CDR1 GTSNPN and CDR2 SVGIG (reference sequence). This record belongs to a study of blood T cell repertoires in COVID-19. The wider study: From the United States, Italy and Spain came samples of acute and convalescent COVID-19. Nucleic acid was either cDNA or gDNA, and it came from T cells, B-cell-depleted T cells, or PBMCs.

Original methodology: Reference gene primers were amplified, and this amplification served to estimate nucleated cell counts. The protocol was immunoSEQ multiplex PCR, while the TCRdb copy is restricted to in-frame clones and leaves out a portion. That table gives V, J and clone size, and the DNA gave D and trimming. This table has approximately 62,000 clones, 80% to 90% appearing once. The TCR originated in a man older than 75 with acute or convalescent COVID-19. Sequenced sample: peripheral blood. The chain carries TRBV30 and TRBJ2-5; D is uncertain. Written as DNA, the CDR3 is TGTGCCTGGAGTGTTGGGCATCAAGAGACCCAGTACTTC. Translated: CAWSVGHQETQYF.